The present T cell receptor (beta chain) was sequenced within a study of somatic mutations in cytotoxic T cells in rheumatoid arthritis. Sequencing used immunoSEQ multiplex PCR; TCRdb keeps in-frame clones, though not all of them. Of around 20,000 clones in the sample, 81% are singletons; the top ten hold about an eighth. The V and J ends lost 3 bases and 1 base respectively, with 3 bases between them. The CDR3 totals 11 residues. Germline V gene lookup returns CDR1 GTSNPN and CDR2 SVGIG (reference sequence). As to this clone: The target antigen is unknown.

Broader study findings: Relative to age-matched healthy controls, rheumatoid arthritis patients did not differ significantly in CD8+ T-cell clonality.

This receptor was taken from an adult with rheumatoid arthritis. The sequenced material came from CD8+ T cells sorted from blood. The V gene is TRBV30, the J gene TRBJ1-1; D unclear. CDR3: CAWRPNTEAFF. CDR3 DNA: TGTGCCTGGAGGCCGAACACTGAAGCTTTCTTT.